Following are 25 T cell receptor beta chains from one sample sequenced in a study of CD8 T cells in ankylosing spondylitis. Each CDR3 protein is one row after TCRdb ran MiXCR on the 5' RACE reads. The data show some 220,000 distinct CDR3 sequences, 8% to 11% seen once. The sequencing input was blood, either unsorted or a sorted T cell fraction (not recorded which). The receptors stem from a male donor with ankylosing spondylitis or in good health (not recorded which).

The table lists this clonotype with many counts. The chain is built from TRBV30 and TRBJ1-5; the D is unclear. Germline values: CDR1 GTSNPN, CDR2 SVGIG (reference sequence). V gave up 0 bases and J gave up 10 bases, with 10 bases separating them. The CDR3 runs to 12 residues. Here the CDR3 reads CAWSVAESPQHF. The CDR3 nucleotides are TGTGCCTGGAGTGTCGCCGAAAGTCCCCAGCATTTT.

This clonotype appeared many times. This chain uses TRBV19 with TRBJ2-5, with TRBD1 identical over 9 bases. V lost 3 bases, J lost 1 base, and 3 bases stayed unmatched. There are 15 residues in the CDR3. The germline gives CDR1 LNHDA, CDR2 SQIVND (reference sequence). Here the CDR3 reads CASSMVQGAQETQYF. The CDR3 DNA reads as TGTGCCAGTAGTATGGTACAGGGGGCCCAAGAGACCCAGTACTTC.

This clonotype was counted many times. The chain links TRBV7-2 to TRBJ1-3; weak D call: TRBD1 (6 bases). V lost 1 base and J lost 0, with 10 bases in between. Germline loops: CDR1 SGHTA, CDR2 FQGNSA. This CDR3 has 16 residues. CDR3 amino acids: CASSLGTADSGNTIYF. CDR3 sequence (DNA): TGTGCCAGCAGCTTAGGGACAGCAGACTCTGGAAACACCATATATTTT.

At least ten counts were recorded for this clonotype. In nucleotides, the CDR3 is TGTGCCTGGAGTGCCGATGATGGCTACACCTTC. This gives the protein CAWSADDGYTF. J is TRBJ1-2 and V is TRBV30; no definite D call. In germline, CDR1 is GTSNPN, CDR2 SVGIG (reference sequence). V was trimmed by 1 base and J by 6 bases, leaving 6 bases between them. The CDR3 consists of 11 residues.

The J gene is TRBJ1-2, the V gene TRBV7-9; possible D gene TRBD1, 5 bases. The CDR3 consists of 14 residues. CDR1 SEHNR and CDR2 FQNEAQ come from the germline V gene (reference sequence). V was pared by 5 bases and J by 5 bases, with 15 bases between. The CDR3 region is CASSHPGRLYGYTF. CDR3 DNA: TGTGCCAGCAGCCACCCGGGACGGCTTTATGGCTACACCTTC. Full variable domain (missing parts from reference TRBV7-9 and TRBJ1-2): DTGVSQNPRHKITKRGQNVTFRCDPISEHNRLYWYRQTLGQGPEFLTYFQNEAQLEKSRLLSDRFSAERPKGSFSTLEIQRTEQGDSAMYLCASSHPGRLYGYTFGSGTRLTVV.

This clonotype was observed at least ten times. The chain recombines TRBV5-1 with TRBJ1-1, with 7 nucleotides matching TRBD1. V gave up 7 bases and J gave up 1 base; unmatched junction bases: 10. CDR3 length equals 15 residues. Germline lookup yields CDR1 SGHRS and CDR2 YFSETQ. CDR3 loop: CASAPRQGANTEAFF. CDR3 in DNA: TGCGCCAGCGCCCCTCGACAGGGAGCGAACACTGAAGCTTTCTTT.

This clonotype occurred many times. The genes are TRBV5-6 and TRBJ2-7; a weak D match, TRBD1 (5 bases). Germline V CDR1 and CDR2: SGHDT, YYEEEE. CDR3 length: 13 amino acids. Trimming shortened V by 0 bases and J by 7 bases, and 11 bases separated the two germline ends. CDR3 in DNA: TGTGCCAGCAGCTTGGAAGTAAGGGGAGAGCAGTACTTC. It encodes CASSLEVRGEQYF.

This clonotype was detected many times. The chain links TRBV3-1 to TRBJ2-5, with D possibly matching TRBD2 (5 bases). The CDR3 totals 11 residues. Trimming took off 3 bases at V and 8 bases at J, with 7 bases between the two ends. Germline V gives CDR1 LGHDT, CDR2 YNNKEL (reference sequence). The CDR3 sequence is CASSQSGTQYF. CDR3 DNA: TGTGCCAGCAGCCAGAGCGGAACCCAGTACTTC.

V is TRBV5-6 and J is TRBJ2-7; 9 nucleotides match TRBD2. The CDR3 contains 14 residues. In germline, CDR1 is SGHDT, CDR2 YYEEEE. V lost 2 bases, J lost 5 bases, and 5 bases stayed unmatched. The CDR3 coding sequence is TGTGCCAGCAGCTTAGGGACTAGCTTCCACGAGCAGTACTTC. Amino acids: CASSLGTSFHEQYF. Based on the CDR3 plus reference TRBV5-6 and TRBJ2-7, the full variable domain is DAGVTQSPTHLIKTRGQQVTLRCSPKSGHDTVSWYQQALGQGPQFIFQYYEEEERQRGNFPDRFSGHQFPNYSSELNVNALLLGDSALYLCASSLGTSFHEQYFGPGTRLTVT.

The chain recombines TRBV7-9 with TRBJ1-6; TRBD1 matches at 7 bases. The CDR3 spans 15 residues. The germline CDR1 and CDR2 sequences are SEHNR and FQNEAQ (reference sequence). J gave up 1 base and V 5 bases, and 2 bases lay outside the gene matches. The DNA of the CDR3 is TGTGCCAGCAGCGCACAGGGGTCCTATAATTCACCCCTCCACTTT. As protein: CASSAQGSYNSPLHF.

The chain is built from TRBV11-2 and TRBJ2-3; no clear D. The germline gives CDR1 SGHAT, CDR2 FQNNGV. V was shortened by 0 bases and J by 5 bases, with 21 bases between the two germline ends. This CDR3 spans 18 amino acids. The CDR3 nucleotides read TGTGCCAGCAGCTTAGATAGCTGGGGAATCAGCGCCGGAGATACGCAGTATTTT. Its translation is CASSLDSWGISAGDTQYF.

Ten or more counts support this clonotype. The rearrangement links TRBV11-1 to TRBJ1-3; D perhaps matches TRBD1 (6 bases). The CDR3 runs 18 residues. Per the germline V gene, CDR1 is SGHAT and CDR2 is FQDESV (reference sequence). Trimming pared 2 bases from V and 4 bases from J, leaving 21 bases between. The CDR3 DNA is TGTGCCAGCAGCTTAAGGCTTAGGGGGGCTCGGGGCGGAAACACCATATATTTT. It yields the protein CASSLRLRGARGGNTIYF.

Turning to this clonotype: This may stem from a read error, because a much larger clone lies one nucleotide away. The chain employs TRBV29-1 and TRBJ1-1, with no clear D. The CDR3 totals 12 residues. Trimming cost V 7 bases and J 10 bases, with 19 bases left between them. CDR1 and CDR2 (germline): SQVTM, ANQGSEA. CDR3: CSAVSLVSGAFF. The DNA for the CDR3 is TGCAGCGCTGTGTCCCTGGTTTCTGGAGCTTTCTTT.

This clonotype was seen ten or more times. This chain links TRBV12-3 or TRBV12-4 with TRBJ1-5; the D gene is possibly TRBD1 (5 bases). V lost 3 bases and J 4 bases, leaving 7 bases between the germline ends. CDR3 size: 13 residues. CDR3 in amino acids: CASSLTANQPQHF. CDR3 in DNA: TGTGCCAGCAGTTTGACAGCGAATCAGCCCCAGCATTTT.

This clonotype was seen ten or more times. The chain uses TRBV5-1 and TRBJ2-7; D unclear. The V and J ends lost 4 bases and 5 bases respectively, with 13 bases between them. The CDR3 is made up of 13 amino acids. Per germline, CDR1 SGHRS and CDR2 YFSETQ. The CDR3 DNA is TGCGCCAGCAGCCATGAGGCCAAACACGAGCAGTACTTC. This gives the protein CASSHEAKHEQYF.

This clonotype was seen many times. The V gene is TRBV5-1, the J gene TRBJ1-1; 8 bases fit TRBD1. The V gene end was trimmed by 0 bases and the J gene end by 4 bases; junction bases not matched to a gene: 2. Germline V CDR1 and CDR2: SGHRS, YFSETQ. This CDR3 has 14 residues. In DNA, the CDR3 is TGCGCCAGCAGCTTGGCCGACAGGGGCACTGAAGCTTTCTTT. It encodes CASSLADRGTEAFF.

This clonotype appeared a few times. This sequence joins TRBV9 and TRBJ1-1; the D gene is possibly TRBD1 (5 bases). Germline CDR1 reads SGDLS; CDR2 reads YYNGEE. Trimming removed 1 base from V and 5 bases from J, with 6 bases in between. This CDR3 region has 12 residues. The CDR3 coding sequence is TGTGCCAGCAGCGTATGGGGGACTGAAGCTTTCTTT. Protein: CASSVWGTEAFF.

The table lists this clonotype with a few counts. V is TRBV7-6 and J is TRBJ2-2; D not resolved. Per the germline V gene, CDR1 is SGHVS and CDR2 is FNYEAQ. The length of the CDR3 is 15 residues. The V gene lost 5 bases and the J gene lost 2 bases, with 12 bases spanning the gap. CDR3 bases: TGTGCCAGCAGCATAGGACCAGGCAACACCGGGGAGCTGTTTTTT. Protein: CASSIGPGNTGELFF.

This clonotype appeared many times. V usage is TRBV6-1 and J usage is TRBJ2-2; perhaps TRBD2 as D (6 bases). The V end was cut by 6 bases, the J end by 2 bases, with 10 bases between. Germline CDR1 reads MNHNS; CDR2 reads SASEGT. CDR3 size: 14 residues. The CDR3 loop is CASSRDFNTGELFF. The DNA of the CDR3 is TGTGCCAGCAGCAGGGACTTCAACACCGGGGAGCTGTTTTTT.

This clonotype showed up many times. The chain is built from TRBV12-3 or TRBV12-4 and TRBJ1-1; D is ambiguous. The V gene lost 5 bases and the J gene lost 4 bases, with 14 bases spanning the gap. The CDR3 spans 14 residues. In nucleotides, the CDR3 is TGTGCCAGCAGTGGAGGCACGAAGGGCACTGAAGCTTTCTTT. Its protein product is CASSGGTKGTEAFF.

The chain links TRBV9 to TRBJ2-3; 10 nucleotides match TRBD2. The J segment lost 1 base and the V segment lost 0 bases, leaving 2 bases of the junction unmatched. Germline V gene sequence: CDR1 SGDLS, CDR2 YYNGEE. There are 16 residues in the CDR3. CDR3 residues: CASSVGGTSGTDTQYF. Written as DNA, the CDR3 is TGTGCCAGCAGCGTAGGGGGGACTAGCGGCACAGATACGCAGTATTTT.

In its sample, this clonotype was seen many times. The V gene is TRBV6-2 or TRBV6-3, the J gene TRBJ2-1, with D tentatively TRBD1 or TRBD2 (5 bases each). This CDR3 has 15 residues. CDR1 is MNHEY and CDR2 is SVGEGT in the germline V gene. The V and J ends lost 4 bases and 5 bases respectively, with 15 bases between them. The CDR3 nucleotides read TGTGCCAGCAGTTTCCAGGGAGCCCAAGACAATGAGCAGTTCTTC. It yields the protein CASSFQGAQDNEQFF.

This clonotype was detected a few times. This rearrangement joins TRBV7-2 to TRBJ1-1; no clear D. The CDR3 consists of 15 residues. Germline values: CDR1 SGHTA, CDR2 FQGNSA. V was trimmed by 0 bases and J by 0 bases, leaving 8 bases between them. The CDR3 sequence is CASSLAGQMNTEAFF. The CDR3 region has the DNA TGTGCCAGCAGCTTAGCCGGCCAGATGAACACTGAAGCTTTCTTT.

The V and J genes are TRBV5-5 and TRBJ1-2; 7 bases fit TRBD1. Unmatched junction bases numbered 6, after V lost 4 bases and J lost 0 bases. The CDR3 has 15 residues. Germline V gene data show CDR1 as SGHKS and CDR2 as YYEKEE (reference sequence). CDR3 nucleotides: TGTGCCAGCAGCGGCGGCGGGACAGCTAACTATGGCTACACCTTC. This sequence encodes CASSGGGTANYGYTF.

This clonotype was found many times. The CDR3 here is CASKSTSGSSYNEQFF. CDR3 DNA: TGTGCCAGCAAGTCGACTAGCGGGAGCTCCTACAATGAGCAGTTCTTC. The gene calls are TRBV12-3 or TRBV12-4 and TRBJ2-1; 12 nucleotides match TRBD2. There are 16 residues in the CDR3. The V segment lost 7 bases and the J segment 0 bases; nucleotides outside the gene matches: 4.